The clone carrying this T cell receptor beta chain was seen many times. Its antigen is unidentified. TCRdb re-derived calls from the 5' RACE reads in MiXCR, one entry per CDR3 protein. This table holds over 25,000 distinct CDR3 sequences, around 6.9% found once. Trimming removed 1 base from V and 6 bases from J, with 14 bases in between. Germline-derived CDR1 and CDR2 are DFQATT and SNEGSKA (reference sequence). The CDR3 totals 14 residues. The data stem from a study of spatial heterogeneity in lung cancer. Study information: Bulk RNA-seq from matched material yielded a T cell module score that correlated strongly with TCR transcript counts in tumor regions. Combinations of a unique TCR and a UMI were tallied in raw reads, and on average each appeared more than ten times.

As to time point: sample taken at primary tumor resection. The 55 to 90 donors had untreated early-stage non-small cell lung cancer. The study's findings and limits: The number of expanded tumor alpha and beta chains correlated with mutation number. Ubiquitous and regional nonsynonymous mutation counts were tracked by ubiquitous and regional expanded TCR counts, respectively.

This clonotype was sampled from a male donor with early-stage non-small cell lung cancer. V is TRBV20-1 and J is TRBJ2-3, with no clear D. The sequencing used lung tumor tissue, collected at surgery. The CDR3 region has the DNA TGCAGTGCTAGAGCTCCAACACCAAAGGATACGCAGTATTTT. Its protein product is CSARAPTPKDTQYF.